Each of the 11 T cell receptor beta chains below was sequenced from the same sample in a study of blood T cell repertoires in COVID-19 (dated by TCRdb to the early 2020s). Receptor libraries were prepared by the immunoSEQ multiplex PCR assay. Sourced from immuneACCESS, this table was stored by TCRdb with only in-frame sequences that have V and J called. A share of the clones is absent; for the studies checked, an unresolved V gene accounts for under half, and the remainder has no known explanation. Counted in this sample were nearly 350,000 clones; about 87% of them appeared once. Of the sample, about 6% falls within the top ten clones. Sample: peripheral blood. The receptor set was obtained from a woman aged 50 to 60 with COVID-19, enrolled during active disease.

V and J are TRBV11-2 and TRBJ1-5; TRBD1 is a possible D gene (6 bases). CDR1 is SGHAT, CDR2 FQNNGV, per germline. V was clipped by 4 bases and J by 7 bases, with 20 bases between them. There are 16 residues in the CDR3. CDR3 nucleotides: TGTGCCAGCAGCTCCCAGGGAAGGGGGTCAGAGCAGCCCCAGCATTTT. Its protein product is CASSSQGRGSEQPQHF.

Here the CDR3 reads CASSPPNRGLTGELFF. CDR3 sequence (DNA): TGTGCCAGCTCACCACCGAACAGGGGGCTTACCGGGGAGCTGTTTTTT. This chain links TRBV18 with TRBJ2-2; TRBD1 agrees at 9 bases. This CDR3 has 16 residues. The V gene end was trimmed by 0 bases and the J gene end by 5 bases; junction bases not matched to a gene: 4. CDR1 KGHSH and CDR2 LQKENI come from the germline V gene.

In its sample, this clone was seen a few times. CDR3 in amino acids: CASSPWEGMNTEAFF. The CDR3 DNA reads TGTGCCAGCTCACCATGGGAGGGCATGAACACTGAAGCTTTCTTT. The rearrangement joins TRBV18 to TRBJ1-1, with D unclear. The CDR3 is 15 residues long. CDR1 and CDR2 from the germline V gene are KGHSH and LQKENI. V lost 2 bases and J lost 0, with 10 bases in between.

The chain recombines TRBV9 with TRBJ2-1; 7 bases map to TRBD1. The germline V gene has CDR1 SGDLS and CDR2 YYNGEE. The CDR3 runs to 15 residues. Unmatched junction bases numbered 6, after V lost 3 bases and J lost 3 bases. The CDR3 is CASSGTGTDYNEQFF. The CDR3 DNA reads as TGTGCCAGCAGCGGGACCGGGACAGACTACAATGAGCAGTTCTTC.

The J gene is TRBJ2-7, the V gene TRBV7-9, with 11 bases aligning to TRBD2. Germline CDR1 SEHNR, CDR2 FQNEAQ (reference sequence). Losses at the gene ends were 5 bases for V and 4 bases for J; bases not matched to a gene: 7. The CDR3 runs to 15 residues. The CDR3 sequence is CASSPSGTSGYEQYF. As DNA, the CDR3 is TGTGCCAGCAGCCCCAGCGGGACTAGCGGATACGAGCAGTACTTC.

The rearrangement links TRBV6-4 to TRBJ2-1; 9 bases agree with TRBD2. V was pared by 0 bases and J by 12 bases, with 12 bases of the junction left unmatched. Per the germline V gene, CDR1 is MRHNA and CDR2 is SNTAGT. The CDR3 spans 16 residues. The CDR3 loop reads CASSDSRASGTSAQFF. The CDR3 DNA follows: TGTGCCAGCAGTGACTCGAGGGCTAGCGGGACGAGCGCGCAGTTCTTC.

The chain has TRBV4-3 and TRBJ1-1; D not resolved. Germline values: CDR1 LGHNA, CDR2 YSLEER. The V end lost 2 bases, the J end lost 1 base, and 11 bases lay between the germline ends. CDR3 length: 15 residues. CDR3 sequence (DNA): TGCGCCAGCAGCCAATTTGGCAGAGGGAACACTGAAGCTTTCTTT. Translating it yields CASSQFGRGNTEAFF.

The DNA of the CDR3 is TGTGCCAGCAGCCAAGTTCCGGGACTAGCGGATTACAATGAGCAGTTCTTC. Amino acids: CASSQVPGLADYNEQFF. The chain has TRBV14 and TRBJ2-1, with TRBD2 identical over 11 bases. Trimming cost V 1 base and J 4 bases; bases outside gene matches: 6. This CDR3 region has 17 residues. CDR1 and CDR2 (germline): SGHDN, FVKESK.

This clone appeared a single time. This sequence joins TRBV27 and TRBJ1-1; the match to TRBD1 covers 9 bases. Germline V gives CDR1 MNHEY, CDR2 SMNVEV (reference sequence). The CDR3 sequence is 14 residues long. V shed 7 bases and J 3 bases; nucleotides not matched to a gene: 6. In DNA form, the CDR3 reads TGTGCCAGCATTAGGACAGGGGCCCACACTGAAGCTTTCTTT. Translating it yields CASIRTGAHTEAFF.

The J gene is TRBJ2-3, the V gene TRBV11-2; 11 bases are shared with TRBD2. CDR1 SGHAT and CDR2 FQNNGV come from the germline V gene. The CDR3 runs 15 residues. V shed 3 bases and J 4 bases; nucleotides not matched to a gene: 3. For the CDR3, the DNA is TGTGCCAGCAGCTTTACTAGCGGGAGCCCAGATACGCAGTATTTT. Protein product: CASSFTSGSPDTQYF.

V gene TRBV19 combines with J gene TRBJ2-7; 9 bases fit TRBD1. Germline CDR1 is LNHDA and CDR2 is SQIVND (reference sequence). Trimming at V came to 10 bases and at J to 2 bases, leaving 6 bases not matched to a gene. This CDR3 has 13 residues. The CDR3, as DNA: TGTGCCACCGGGACAGGGTGGCCCTACGAGCAGTACTTC. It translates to CATGTGWPYEQYF.